Listed below are T cell receptor beta chains from one sample, sequenced in a study of T cells in Graves' hyperthyroidism and ophthalmopathy. A single record per CDR3 protein comes from TCRdb applying MiXCR to the multiplex PCR reads. The data contain roughly 380,000 distinct CDR3 sequences, approximately 14% of them seen just once; the ten biggest clones take up approximately 10%. Sequencing input: blood. These receptors came from a woman aged 60 to 75 with Graves' hyperthyroidism. The conserved cysteine and the conserved F or W are not part of the CDR3 here.

v_gene	j_gene	CDR3aa
TRBV2	TRBJ2-3	ASTRAGITDTQY
TRBV5-4	TRBJ2-5	ASSQVPLLETQY
TRBV20-1	TRBJ2-1	SARPRWVGSNEQF
TRBV29-1	TRBJ2-5	SVGPGGNLETQY
TRBV14	TRBJ2-7	ASSQLGGEQY
TRBV20-1	TRBJ1-5	SASVLGLSNQPQH
TRBV20-1	TRBJ1-2	SASFSEAGGVDGYT
TRBV30	TRBJ2-7	AWSVGQSYEQY
TRBV5-1	TRBJ2-7	ASRGDGRAYEQY
TRBV20-1	TRBJ2-7	SARAHGLAGAEQY
TRBV11-2	TRBJ2-3	ASSLRGGVGTDTQY
TRBV2	TRBJ2-2	ASSATSGRFTGELF
TRBV12-3/TRBV12-4	TRBJ1-4	ASSSANNLNEKLF
TRBV10-3	TRBJ1-1	AIRDSPVEAF
TRBV6-1	TRBJ2-3	ASRLLSTDTQY
TRBV30	TRBJ1-1	AWVSGPGAEAF
TRBV11-2	TRBJ2-7	ASRQPGGPSEQY
TRBV14	TRBJ2-1	ASSQDGGARQF
TRBV12-3/TRBV12-4	TRBJ2-7	ASRGGTGRNEQY
TRBV24-1	TRBJ2-2	ATSDSSRPNTGELF
TRBV9	TRBJ1-1	ASSVEFWNTEAF
TRBV24-1	TRBJ1-4	ATSDPRTGTNEKLF
TRBV12-3/TRBV12-4	TRBJ1-1	ASSLDGDTEAF
TRBV28	TRBJ2-5	ASSQRQVGVETQY
TRBV7-2	TRBJ2-1	ASSSPGLAGGGEQF
TRBV5-1	TRBJ1-1	ASSLVDILNTEAF
TRBV24-1	TRBJ1-2	ATSDLGRDYT
TRBV5-1	TRBJ2-1	ASSADGAVDEQF
TRBV10-2	TRBJ1-1	ASSPTGGAAEAF
TRBV6-6	TRBJ2-7	ASSYSSGSYEQY
TRBV5-1	TRBJ1-5	ASSAGTSDQPQH
TRBV5-8	TRBJ2-2	ASSPPTGVYTGELF
TRBV9	TRBJ1-2	ASSAQRGEVRGYT
TRBV29-1	TRBJ1-2	SVVGVERGHGYT
TRBV5-6	TRBJ1-6	ASSLDMGNLPLH
TRBV12-3/TRBV12-4	TRBJ2-3	ASSLPGPLGDTQY
TRBV20-1	TRBJ2-1	SARGLQAGAYNEQF
TRBV12-3/TRBV12-4	TRBJ2-3	ASSSDRGRIDTQY
TRBV20-1	TRBJ1-2	SASMGGQLYGYT
TRBV28	TRBJ1-2	ASRSGTGAYGYT
TRBV29-1	TRBJ2-5	SHESRGKGETQY
TRBV18	TRBJ1-3	ASSPPNLARPAAGNTIY